This TCR beta chain emerged from a study of T cells in localized non-small cell lung cancer. Whole-study findings and limits: A higher density of T cells in blood coincided with extended overall survival.

Per germline, CDR1 WSHSY and CDR2 SAAADI. J lost 4 bases, V lost 5 bases, and 6 bases had no gene match. The CDR3 length is 14 residues. TCRdb keeps only in-frame clones here, not all; method: immunoSEQ multiplex PCR. Of 1,000 or so clones in the sample, approximately 21% were seen once. Regarding this clone: Its antigen is unknown.

V is TRBV10-2 and J is TRBJ1-2; 8 bases are shared with TRBD1. The TCR originated in a male donor aged 60 or over with stage II squamous cell lung carcinoma. The material was normal lung tissue next to the tumor, obtained before any cancer treatment. The CDR3, as DNA: TGCGCCAGCAGTTCGACAGGGGAAGCCTATGGCTACACCTTC. Its protein is CASSSTGEAYGYTF.